This is a list of T cell receptor beta chains from one sample in a study of blood T cell repertoires in COVID-19. Sequencing was performed with immunoSEQ multiplex PCR; in TCRdb, only in-frame clones are kept and a portion is missing. The table shows some 340,000 clones, with 85% occurring only once. Input material: peripheral blood. All receptors come from a woman under 30 with acute or convalescent COVID-19. Both conserved end residues are part of each CDR3. The D gene is left open where the match is weak. Not every row has a clone size; where given, it reads once, few, many or a size class.

V	length	size	D	J	DNA	CDR3
TRBV30	14	NA	NA	TRBJ1-5	TGTGCCTGGTCTCCAGGGGAAGGCAATCAGCCCCAGCATTTT	CAWSPGEGNQPQHF
TRBV28	18	NA	NA	TRBJ2-7	TGTGCCAGCAGTTTACGGATAGCGGTTAGGGCCGCTTCCTACGAGCAGTACTTC	CASSLRIAVRAASYEQYF
TRBV7-9	14	NA	NA	TRBJ1-1	TGTGCCAGCAGCTTAGCGGGCCCGAACACTGAAGCTTTCTTT	CASSLAGPNTEAFF
TRBV7-8	14	NA	TRBD1	TRBJ1-1	TGTGCCAGCAGCCGGACAGGGGGGAACACTGAAGCTTTCTTT	CASSRTGGNTEAFF
TRBV2	11	NA	NA	TRBJ2-3	TGTGCCAGCAGTGCCTTTGATACGCAGTATTTT	CASSAFDTQYF
TRBV28	17	NA	NA	TRBJ2-7	TGTGCCAGCACCCGCCGGAGGGCGGCCGTCGAGCCCTACGAGCAGTACTTC	CASTRRRAAVEPYEQYF
TRBV10-3	13	NA	NA	TRBJ1-4	TGTGCCATCAAACGGGACTGGGATGAAAAACTGTTTTTT	CAIKRDWDEKLFF
TRBV6-1	14	NA	NA	TRBJ1-1	TGTGCCAGCAGTGAAGATCGGGGAGGCACTGAAGCTTTCTTT	CASSEDRGGTEAFF
TRBV6-1	15	NA	NA	TRBJ1-4	TGTGCCAGCAGTGAAGGGGCAGCCTCTAATGAAAAACTGTTTTTT	CASSEGAASNEKLFF
TRBV18	17	NA	NA	TRBJ1-2	TGTGCCAGCTCACCCCAAGGGACTTTCCCGGGCCACTATGGCTACACCTTC	CASSPQGTFPGHYGYTF
TRBV19	14	NA	TRBD1	TRBJ2-7	TGTGCCAGTAGTATGAGAGGGGGCGCACACGAGCAGTACTTC	CASSMRGGAHEQYF
TRBV19	17	NA	TRBD1	TRBJ1-5	TGTGCCAGTAGTCTCGAGGGGGCGGCTGCTAGCAATCAGCCCCAGCATTTT	CASSLEGAAASNQPQHF
TRBV5-8	14	NA	TRBD1	TRBJ1-2	TGTGCCAGCAGCAGGACAGGGTTTAACTATGGCTACACCTTC	CASSRTGFNYGYTF
TRBV18	14	NA	TRBD1	TRBJ1-4	TGTGCCAGCTCACCAGACAGGGTGAATGAAAAACTGTTTTTT	CASSPDRVNEKLFF
TRBV3-1/TRBV3-2	15	NA	NA	TRBJ1-3	TGTGCCAGCAGCCAAGCACAGGGTTCCGGAAACACCATATATTTT	CASSQAQGSGNTIYF
TRBV3-1/TRBV3-2	14	few	TRBD1	TRBJ1-6	TGTGCCAGCAGCCTACAGGGGGGAATGTCACCCCTCCACTTT	CASSLQGGMSPLHF
TRBV3-1/TRBV3-2	15	NA	NA	TRBJ1-1	TGTGCCAGCAGCCAAGGGACAGCCGAGGGCACTGAAGCTTTCTTT	CASSQGTAEGTEAFF
TRBV5-6	16	NA	TRBD1	TRBJ2-6	TGTGCCAGCAGCTCGCAGACAGGGTCGGGGGCCAACGTCCTGACTTTC	CASSSQTGSGANVLTF
TRBV5-1	14	NA	NA	TRBJ2-7	TGCGCCAGCAGCAGCTCGACAAACTCCTACGAGCAGTACTTC	CASSSSTNSYEQYF
TRBV4-1	18	NA	TRBD2	TRBJ2-5	TGCGCCAGCAGCCAAGGCGTAGAGGGACTAGTAGTCTTCCAGACCCAGTACTTC	CASSQGVEGLVVFQTQYF
TRBV7-2	16	NA	TRBD1	TRBJ1-6	TGTGCCAGCAGCATAGCGGGGACAGAGATCAATTCACCCCTCCACTTT	CASSIAGTEINSPLHF
TRBV30	13	once	NA	TRBJ1-1	TGTGCCTGGAGGTGGGGGGTGAACACTGAAGCTTTCTTT	CAWRWGVNTEAFF
TRBV28	14	NA	NA	TRBJ2-1	TGTGCCAGCATATCTGGAGCTACCTACAATGAGCAGTTCTTC	CASISGATYNEQFF
TRBV24-1	10	NA	NA	TRBJ2-1	TGTGCCAGCCTTGGAGGGACCCAGTTCTTC	CASLGGTQFF
TRBV9	14	NA	NA	TRBJ1-3	TGTGCCAGCAGCGTTGAGAATCCCGGAAACACCATATATTTT	CASSVENPGNTIYF
TRBV3-1/TRBV3-2	11	NA	NA	TRBJ1-3	TGTGCCAGCAGCCAAGATCTCGTCAGATATTTT	CASSQDLVRYF
TRBV6-1	14	NA	NA	TRBJ2-7	TGTGCCAGCAGTGAGGGCATTGACAGCTACGAGCAGTACTTC	CASSEGIDSYEQYF
TRBV14	18	NA	TRBD2	TRBJ2-3	TGTGCCAGCAGCCCACCGACTAGCGGGGGGGCTAGGACAGATACGCAGTATTTT	CASSPPTSGGARTDTQYF
TRBV11-2	13	NA	NA	TRBJ1-2	TGTGCCAGCAGCTTAGTCCGCGTGTGGGGCTACACCTTC	CASSLVRVWGYTF
TRBV5-4	17	NA	TRBD1	TRBJ1-5	TGTGCCAGCATCGAGACAGGGACCTCCAGGAGGACTAAGCCCCAGCATTTT	CASIETGTSRRTKPQHF
TRBV2	15	NA	NA	TRBJ1-5	TGTGCCAGCAGTGAAGGGGGAGGGGGTAGCCAGCCCCAGCATTTT	CASSEGGGGSQPQHF
TRBV19	12	NA	NA	TRBJ1-2	TGTGCCAGTAGGCTAGGGGGTTCCGGCTACACCTTC	CASRLGGSGYTF
TRBV11-2	14	NA	NA	TRBJ1-6	TGTGCCAGCAGCCAACAGGGACATTCGACACCCCTCCACTTT	CASSQQGHSTPLHF
TRBV30	15	few	NA	TRBJ1-3	TGTGCCTGGAGGAGGCAGTCAGCTTACGGAAACACCATATATTTT	CAWRRQSAYGNTIYF
TRBV19	13	NA	NA	TRBJ1-4	TGTGCCAGTAGTATACGGTTGGATGAAAAACTGTTTTTT	CASSIRLDEKLFF
TRBV18	12	few	NA	TRBJ2-7	TGTGCCAGCTCACCACGGGGCCACGAGCAGTACTTC	CASSPRGHEQYF
TRBV19	16	NA	NA	TRBJ1-1	TGTGCCAGTAGTATAGATCCCACAGGAAGGGCCACTGAAGCTTTCTTT	CASSIDPTGRATEAFF
TRBV5-5	15	once	NA	TRBJ2-1	TGTGCCAGCAGCTTGGATCCGTACTCCTACAATGAGCAGTTCTTC	CASSLDPYSYNEQFF
TRBV19	19	NA	TRBD1	TRBJ2-6	TGTGCCAGTAGTATCCGGGACAGGGCACGCTCGGCTGGGGCCAACGTCCTGACTTTC	CASSIRDRARSAGANVLTF
TRBV28	15	NA	TRBD2	TRBJ2-2	TGTGCCCGCAGCCCGGCGGGGGGACCTTGGGGGGAGCTGTTTTTT	CARSPAGGPWGELFF
TRBV28	15	NA	TRBD2	TRBJ2-7	TGTGCCAGCAGTTTATGGGGCGGGAGCATCTACGAGCAGTACTTC	CASSLWGGSIYEQYF
TRBV7-9	16	once	NA	TRBJ2-1	TGTGCCAGCAGCCAATCCGGGACACATGAATACAATGAGCAGTTCTTC	CASSQSGTHEYNEQFF
TRBV10-3	16	NA	TRBD2	TRBJ2-3	TGTGCCATCAGTGAGTCCCTAGCGGGAGAAGGCGATACGCAGTATTTT	CAISESLAGEGDTQYF
TRBV6-5	14	NA	TRBD1	TRBJ1-5	TGTGCCAGCTCCCCGGGACAGGGGATTCAGCCCCAGCATTTT	CASSPGQGIQPQHF
TRBV11-2	17	NA	NA	TRBJ2-3	TGTGCCAGCAGCTTATGGGACTCAGTACTTGGCACAGATACGCAGTATTTT	CASSLWDSVLGTDTQYF
TRBV7-3	13	once	TRBD2	TRBJ2-3	TGTGCCAGCAGCTCCGGCGGGGGGGATACGCAGTATTTT	CASSSGGGDTQYF